This TCR beta chain emerged from a study of type 1 regulatory T cells. On the study more broadly: T-allo10 is an in vitro-generated, Tr1-enriched CD4 T cell product specific for alloantigen. Findings of the study overall: Tr1 cells had a more restricted TCR repertoire than non-Tr1 cells.

This CDR3 has 13 residues. The germline V and J ends were trimmed by 4 bases and 4 bases, with 8 bases remaining between them. The germline CDR1 and CDR2 sequences are KGHDR and SFDVKD. In TCRdb, the reads were re-called with MiXCR into one record per CDR3 protein. The sample yields about 60,000 distinct CDR3 sequences, 55% to 65% seen once. In its sample, this clonotype was seen a few times. Its antigen is as yet unknown. The chain recombines TRBV24-1 with TRBJ2-3, with D possibly matching TRBD1 (5 bases). The specimen sequenced was cultured non-Tr1 T cells, either the whole culture or a sorted T cell fraction (not recorded which). This clonotype was obtained from a human donor in good health. CDR3: CATSDQGSDTQYF. CDR3 DNA sequence: TGTGCCACCAGTGACCAGGGCTCAGATACGCAGTATTTT.